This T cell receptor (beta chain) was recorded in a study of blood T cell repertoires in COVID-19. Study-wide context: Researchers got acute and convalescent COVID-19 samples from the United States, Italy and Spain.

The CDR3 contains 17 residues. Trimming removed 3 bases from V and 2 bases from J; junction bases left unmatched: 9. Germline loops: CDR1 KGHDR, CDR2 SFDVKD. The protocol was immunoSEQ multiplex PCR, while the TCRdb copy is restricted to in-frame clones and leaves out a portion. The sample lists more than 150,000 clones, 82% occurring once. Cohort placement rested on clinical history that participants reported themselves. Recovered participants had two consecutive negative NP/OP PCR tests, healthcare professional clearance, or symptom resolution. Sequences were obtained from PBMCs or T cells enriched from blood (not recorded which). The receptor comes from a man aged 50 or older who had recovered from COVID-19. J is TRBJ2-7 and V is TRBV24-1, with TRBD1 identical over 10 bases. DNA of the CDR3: TGTGCCACCAGTGATGGGCGGGAAGGGACAGGGGCCTACGAGCAGTACTTC. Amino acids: CATSDGREGTGAYEQYF.